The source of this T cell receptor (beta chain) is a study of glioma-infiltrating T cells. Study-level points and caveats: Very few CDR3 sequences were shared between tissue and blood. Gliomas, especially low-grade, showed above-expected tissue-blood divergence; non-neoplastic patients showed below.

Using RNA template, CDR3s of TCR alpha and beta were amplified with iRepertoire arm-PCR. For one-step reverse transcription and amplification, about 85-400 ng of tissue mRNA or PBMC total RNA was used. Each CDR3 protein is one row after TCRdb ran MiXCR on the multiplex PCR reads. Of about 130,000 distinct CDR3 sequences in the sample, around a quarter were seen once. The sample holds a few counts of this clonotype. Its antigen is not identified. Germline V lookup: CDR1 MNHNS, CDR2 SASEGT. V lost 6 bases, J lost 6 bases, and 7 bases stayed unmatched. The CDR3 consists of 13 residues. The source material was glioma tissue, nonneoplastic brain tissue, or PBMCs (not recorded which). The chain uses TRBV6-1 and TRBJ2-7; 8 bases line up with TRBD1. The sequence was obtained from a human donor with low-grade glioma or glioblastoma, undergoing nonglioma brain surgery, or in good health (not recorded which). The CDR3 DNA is TGTGCCAGCAGCTGGGACAGGCTGGGCGAGCAGTACGTC. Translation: CASSWDRLGEQYV.